Listed here are 29 T cell receptor beta chains from one sample, sequenced in a study of blood T cell repertoires in COVID-19. Assay used: immunoSEQ multiplex PCR; TCRdb lists only in-frame clones, some missing. The sample comprises roughly 200,000 clones, 84% of which are singletons, and under 15% rests with the top ten. The sequenced sample consisted of peripheral blood. The receptor source for this set is a human donor in a cohort sampled during active COVID-19.

This chain links TRBV19 with TRBJ2-7; no firm D call. Trimming took off 5 bases at V and 6 bases at J, with 8 bases between the two ends. Looked up from germline, CDR1 is LNHDA and CDR2 is SQIVND (reference sequence). The CDR3 sequence is 11 residues long. The CDR3 sequence: CASSLGSEQYF. DNA of the CDR3: TGTGCCAGTAGTCTGGGCTCCGAGCAGTACTTC. The variable domain in full, with the rest retrieved from reference TRBV19 and TRBJ2-7, is DGGITQSPKYLFRKEGQNVTLSCEQNLNHDAMYWYRQDPGQGLRLIYYSQIVNDFQKGDIAEGYSVSREKKESFPLTVTSAQKNPTAFYLCASSLGSEQYFGPGTRLTVT.

This sequence joins TRBV6-1 and TRBJ2-7, with 8 bases identical to TRBD2. CDR1 is MNHNS, CDR2 SASEGT, per germline. Unmatched junction bases numbered 9, after V lost 1 base and J lost 4 bases. The CDR3 runs to 16 residues. In DNA form, the CDR3 reads TGTGCCAGCAGTGAAGGGGGGGCTAGCGGGTTTTACGAGCAGTACTTC. It is translated as CASSEGGASGFYEQYF.

The V call is TRBV5-1, the J call TRBJ1-1; possible D gene TRBD1, 6 bases. Trimming cost V 4 bases and J 1 base, with 11 bases left between them. Germline CDR1 SGHRS, CDR2 YFSETQ. The CDR3 is made up of 14 amino acids. Written as DNA, the CDR3 is TGCGCCAGCAGCACCGTAGGGGGGAACACTGAAGCTTTCTTT. Translating gives CASSTVGGNTEAFF.

J is TRBJ1-1 and V is TRBV19; unclear D gene. Trimming shortened V by 5 bases and J by 3 bases, and 7 bases separated the two germline ends. Germline V CDR1 and CDR2: LNHDA, SQIVND (reference sequence). The CDR3 sequence is 12 residues long. CDR3 bases: TGTGCCAGTAGTTTACAGTACACTGAAGCTTTCTTT. Translation: CASSLQYTEAFF. The complete variable domain, with remaining parts taken from reference TRBV19 and TRBJ1-1, reads DGGITQSPKYLFRKEGQNVTLSCEQNLNHDAMYWYRQDPGQGLRLIYYSQIVNDFQKGDIAEGYSVSREKKESFPLTVTSAQKNPTAFYLCASSLQYTEAFFGQGTRLTVV.

This chain links TRBV7-2 with TRBJ2-7; 8 positions match TRBD1. This CDR3 comprises 17 residues. The junction had 18 bases not matched to a gene; V was cut back by 8 bases and J by 3 bases. CDR1 and CDR2 (germline): SGHTA, FQGNSA. The CDR3 DNA sequence: TGTGCCAGCGTCAAACGGACAGGGAGAGGGAGGTACTACGAGCAGTACTTC. Translated: CASVKRTGRGRYYEQYF.

The chain links TRBV27 to TRBJ2-5; TRBD2 aligns across 9 bases. With V trimmed by 5 bases and J by 4 bases, 11 bases remained unmatched. The germline CDR1 and CDR2 sequences are MNHEY and SMNVEV (reference sequence). The CDR3 is 16 residues long. DNA for the CDR3: TGTGCCAGCAGTCCCCGGGGTAGCGGGAGCATAGAGACCCAGTACTTC. Its protein is CASSPRGSGSIETQYF.

The chain joins TRBV19 to TRBJ2-1; 7 nucleotides align to TRBD2. Germline V gene sequence: CDR1 LNHDA, CDR2 SQIVND (reference sequence). V trimming: 3 bases; J trimming: 4 bases; junction bases outside the gene matches: 6. This CDR3 spans 15 amino acids. The chain's CDR3 is CASSIGGSVYNEQFF. CDR3 sequence (DNA): TGTGCCAGTAGTATTGGCGGGAGTGTGTACAATGAGCAGTTCTTC.

This chain connects TRBV5-1 to TRBJ2-7; perhaps TRBD1 as D (5 bases). Germline lookup yields CDR1 SGHRS and CDR2 YFSETQ. The V gene lost 4 bases and the J gene lost 2 bases, with 13 bases spanning the gap. This CDR3 region has 14 residues. The CDR3 here is CASSLSQATYEQYF. The DNA for the CDR3 is TGCGCCAGCAGCCTTTCACAGGCGACCTACGAGCAGTACTTC.

This clone was detected only once. The chain uses TRBV21-1 and TRBJ1-3; TRBD1, the table's D call, lacks a check against the DNA. TRBV21-1 is described as a pseudogene. The CDR3 has 15 residues. CDR3 coding DNA: TGTGCCAGCAGCAAAGGCCGGGACAGTGGAAACACCATATATTTT. Amino acid sequence: CASSKGRDSGNTIYF.

The V call is TRBV27, the J call TRBJ2-1; a possible D gene is TRBD2 (6 bases). This CDR3 spans 18 amino acids. Trimming took 4 bases from V and 0 from J, leaving 19 bases between them. CDR1 is MNHEY, CDR2 SMNVEV, per germline (reference sequence). The CDR3 is CASSSLLAYPSSYNEQFF. The DNA for the CDR3 is TGTGCCAGCAGTTCCCTGCTAGCGTACCCGAGCTCCTACAATGAGCAGTTCTTC.

The gene calls are TRBV28 and TRBJ2-7; unclear D gene. The CDR3 spans 11 residues. CDR1 MDHEN and CDR2 SYDVKM come from the germline V gene. Trimming pared 8 bases from V and 5 bases from J, leaving 10 bases between. As DNA, the CDR3 is TGTGCCAGCGGGCCCGGCAACGAGCAGTACTTC. As protein: CASGPGNEQYF.

This clone was seen just once. The genes are TRBV18 and TRBJ2-7; TRBD2 might be the D (5 bases). The germline CDR1 and CDR2 sequences are KGHSH and LQKENI. V was trimmed by 3 bases and J by 6 bases, leaving 21 bases between them. This CDR3 has 16 amino acids. CDR3 region: CASSPTPLRGLSEQYF. The CDR3 DNA is TGTGCCAGCTCACCCACACCTCTACGGGGTTTATCCGAGCAGTACTTC.

The J gene is TRBJ2-7, the V gene TRBV18; a possible D gene is TRBD1 (6 bases). Germline CDR1 and CDR2: KGHSH and LQKENI. V was pared by 0 bases and J by 5 bases, with 14 bases between. The length of the CDR3 is 15 residues. The CDR3 loop is CASSPPVRGRDEQYF. DNA of the CDR3: TGTGCCAGCTCACCACCAGTCAGGGGCCGAGACGAGCAGTACTTC.

This clone has just a few counts. The chain is built from TRBV2 and TRBJ1-5; no definite D call. The V end lost 5 bases, the J end lost 4 bases, and 6 bases lay between the germline ends. This CDR3 spans 12 amino acids. Germline CDR1 is SNHLY and CDR2 is FYNNEI. The CDR3 spells CASSQSNQPQHF. The CDR3 coding sequence is TGTGCCAGCAGTCAGTCTAATCAGCCCCAGCATTTT.

The V gene is TRBV7-2, the J gene TRBJ2-1; perhaps TRBD1 as D (5 bases). CDR3 length: 16 residues. V was clipped by 4 bases and J by 7 bases, with 20 bases between them. The germline CDR1 and CDR2 sequences are SGHTA and FQGNSA. The CDR3 bases are TGTGCCAGCAGCTCCCAGGTCGCAGGGATCGTAAATGAGCAGTTCTTC. The encoded protein is CASSSQVAGIVNEQFF.

J is TRBJ1-5 and V is TRBV28, with D maybe TRBD1 (6 bases). The V end was cut by 6 bases, the J end by 8 bases, with 23 bases between. The V gene's germline CDR1 is MDHEN and CDR2 SYDVKM. The CDR3 has 16 amino acids. The CDR3 nucleotides are TGTGCCAGCAGACAGTCGACAGGCCCCCACGAGAAGCCCCAGCATTTT. Protein product: CASRQSTGPHEKPQHF.

The DNA for the CDR3 is TGTGCCAGCAGTTTCTCACGGGAAAGGGAGCAGTACTTC. It specifies CASSFSREREQYF. V and J are TRBV27 and TRBJ2-7; a weak D match, TRBD2 (5 bases). Trimming took 3 bases from V and 7 from J, leaving 13 bases between them. Germline CDR1 reads MNHEY; CDR2 reads SMNVEV (reference sequence). The CDR3 spans 13 residues.

The chain recombines TRBV3-1 (or the pseudogene TRBV3-2) with TRBJ2-7; TRBD2 might be the D (6 bases). Between the trimmed V and J ends, which lost 2 bases and 3 bases, there was a span of 14 bases. CDR1 and CDR2 from the germline V gene are LGHDT and YNNKEL (reference sequence). The CDR3 sequence is 15 residues long. The CDR3 region is CASSQILASYYEQYF. The CDR3 region has the DNA TGTGCCAGCAGCCAAATACTAGCTTCCTACTACGAGCAGTACTTC.

The chain recombines TRBV5-1 with TRBJ1-3, with TRBD1 as a possible D gene (6 bases). The germline V gene has CDR1 SGHRS and CDR2 YFSETQ. The ends were cut back, 0 bases at V and 2 bases at J, with 9 bases in the middle. The CDR3 consists of 15 residues. Here the CDR3 DNA reads TGCGCCAGCAGCTTGGATACAGGGCCTGGAAACACCATATATTTT. This encodes CASSLDTGPGNTIYF.

The V gene is TRBV19, the J gene TRBJ1-4, with no clear D. The V and J ends lost 4 bases and 8 bases respectively, with 20 bases between them. CDR1 is LNHDA and CDR2 is SQIVND in the germline V gene (reference sequence). CDR3 size: 16 residues. In DNA form, the CDR3 reads TGTGCCAGTAGTACCCGAGGTGAGGTTCGGAGAGAAAAACTGTTTTTT. Its protein is CASSTRGEVRREKLFF.

The gene calls are TRBV28 and TRBJ2-5, with 8 bases aligning to TRBD1. Unmatched junction bases numbered 9, after V lost 7 bases and J lost 2 bases. CDR3 length equals 15 residues. Germline V lookup: CDR1 MDHEN, CDR2 SYDVKM. The CDR3 nucleotides are TGTGCCAGCACCCCGGACAGGGCCCTTCAAGAGACCCAGTACTTC. It translates to CASTPDRALQETQYF.

The chain has TRBV28 and TRBJ2-5, with a tentative D call TRBD2 (5 bases). Germline assignment: CDR1 MDHEN and CDR2 SYDVKM. V lost 6 bases to trimming and J lost 5 bases, with 19 bases between them. The CDR3 is 15 residues long. CDR3 region: CASRRRGLLRETQYF. In DNA, the CDR3 is TGTGCCAGCAGGCGCCGAGGACTTTTAAGGGAGACCCAGTACTTC.

The rearrangement uses TRBV19 and TRBJ1-5; maybe TRBD1 (5 bases). The CDR3 runs to 14 residues. Germline CDR1 reads LNHDA; CDR2 reads SQIVND (reference sequence). V lost 3 bases and J 7 bases, leaving 13 bases between the germline ends. The CDR3, as DNA: TGTGCCAGTAGTATTGTCAGGGATGGCCAGCCCCAGCATTTT. As protein: CASSIVRDGQPQHF.

The chain has TRBV6-5 and TRBJ2-2; a weak D match, TRBD2 (5 bases). V lost 7 bases, J lost 8 bases, and 20 bases lay in between. Germline values: CDR1 MNHEY, CDR2 SVGAGI. The CDR3 extends over 15 amino acids. CDR3 amino acids: CASTTAASRAGELFF. As DNA, the CDR3 is TGTGCCAGCACCACAGCGGCCTCCCGGGCTGGGGAGCTGTTTTTT.

The V call is TRBV6-5, the J call TRBJ2-1, with 8 positions matching TRBD2. The CDR3 consists of 15 residues. Germline CDR1 reads MNHEY; CDR2 reads SVGAGI. The junction had 7 bases not matched to a gene; V was cut back by 6 bases and J by 3 bases. The CDR3 DNA is TGTGCCAGCAGCCCCGGGACTAGAGGCTACAATGAGCAGTTCTTC. Its translation is CASSPGTRGYNEQFF.

This chain joins TRBV27 and TRBJ2-5; 8 positions match TRBD2. The V and J ends lost 2 bases and 0 bases, in that order; junction bases with no gene match: 5. This CDR3 region has 16 residues. The V gene's germline CDR1 is MNHEY and CDR2 SMNVEV (reference sequence). DNA for the CDR3: TGTGCCAGCAGTTTAGGAGGTAGCGGGAACCAAGAGACCCAGTACTTC. Protein product: CASSLGGSGNQETQYF.

The chain is built from TRBV28 and TRBJ2-1; tentative D call: TRBD1 (5 bases). The length of the CDR3 is 15 residues. CDR1 is MDHEN and CDR2 is SYDVKM in the germline V gene. Trimming stripped 2 bases from V and 3 bases from J, with 11 bases between. CDR3 amino acids: CASSLRSGNYNEQFF. CDR3 DNA: TGTGCCAGCAGTTTACGTTCAGGGAACTACAATGAGCAGTTCTTC.

This clone was counted only a few times. This sequence joins TRBV30 and TRBJ2-2; TRBD2 is a possible D gene (5 bases). The CDR3 totals 15 residues. Trimming took off 0 bases at V and 4 bases at J, with 12 bases between the two ends. Germline V gene data show CDR1 as GTSNPN and CDR2 as SVGIG (reference sequence). CDR3 protein: CAWSVWEWATGELFF. In DNA, the CDR3 is TGTGCCTGGAGTGTGTGGGAGTGGGCCACCGGGGAGCTGTTTTTT.

V usage is TRBV2 and J usage is TRBJ2-5; weak D call: TRBD2 (6 bases). In germline, CDR1 is SNHLY, CDR2 FYNNEI. The CDR3 has 15 residues. V was trimmed by 4 bases and J by 0 bases, leaving 12 bases between them. The CDR3 DNA sequence: TGTGCCAGCAGTGGAGGAGGGGTAAACCAAGAGACCCAGTACTTC. It codes for CASSGGGVNQETQYF.